One sample yielded the 26 T cell receptor beta chains listed below, sequenced in a study of blood T cell repertoires in COVID-19. Libraries were prepared by immunoSEQ multiplex PCR; TCRdb keeps only in-frame clonotypes and omits some of them. The sample lists approximately 130,000 clones, around three quarters occurring once. The sequencing input was peripheral blood. Receptors originate from a human donor in a cohort sampled during active COVID-19.

The V call is TRBV5-1, the J call TRBJ2-3, with D tentatively TRBD1 (7 bases). Trimming pared 4 bases from V and 5 bases from J, leaving 23 bases between. This CDR3 is built from 17 residues. Per the germline V gene, CDR1 is SGHRS and CDR2 is YFSETQ. CDR3 nucleotide sequence: TGCGCCAGCAGCCCCAATCTGGGCCAGGGGGGTAGAGATACGCAGTATTTT. Translated: CASSPNLGQGGRDTQYF.

CDR3 protein: CASSPGLAGVEQYF. DNA of the CDR3: TGTGCCAGCAGTCCAGGACTAGCGGGGGTCGAGCAGTACTTC. V is TRBV27 and J is TRBJ2-7; 13 bases line up with TRBD2. CDR1 is MNHEY and CDR2 is SMNVEV in the germline V gene (reference sequence). V dropped 5 bases and J dropped 6; count of bases not matched to a gene: 4. The CDR3 has 14 amino acids.

This clone has just a few counts. The chain employs TRBV5-8 and TRBJ2-7; D not certain. The V end lost 2 bases, the J end lost 6 bases, and 9 bases lay between the germline ends. This CDR3 comprises 12 residues. The germline CDR1 and CDR2 sequences are SGHTS and YDEGEE. This CDR3 is CASSFFSGEQYF. The CDR3, as DNA: TGTGCCAGCAGCTTTTTTTCGGGCGAGCAGTACTTC.

V gene TRBV27 combines with J gene TRBJ2-3, with 8 bases aligning to TRBD2. Germline CDR1 reads MNHEY; CDR2 reads SMNVEV (reference sequence). The ends lost 8 bases at V and 5 bases at J; junction bases unmatched: 12. The CDR3 loop spans 15 amino acids. The CDR3 protein is CASWDRTSRGDTQYF. DNA of the CDR3: TGTGCCAGCTGGGACCGGACTAGCAGGGGAGATACGCAGTATTTT.

The gene calls are TRBV6-5 and TRBJ1-5; weak D call: TRBD1 (5 bases). The V gene's germline CDR1 is MNHEY and CDR2 SVGAGI. Deletions cut 2 bases from V and 3 bases from J, with 14 bases between. The CDR3 is 16 amino acids. The CDR3 DNA is TGTGCCAGCAGTTACGCCCCTCAGGGTCTCAATCAGCCCCAGCATTTT. It is translated as CASSYAPQGLNQPQHF.

This clone was picked up one time. This chain joins TRBV12-5 and TRBJ1-1; 8 nucleotides match TRBD1. The CDR3 sequence is 13 residues long. Germline V gene lookup returns CDR1 LGHNT and CDR2 FRNRAP. The ends lost 6 bases at V and 5 bases at J; junction bases unmatched: 5. CDR3 residues: CASGNDRGTEAFF. CDR3 in DNA: TGTGCTAGTGGGAACGACAGGGGAACTGAAGCTTTCTTT.

This chain joins TRBV4-2 and TRBJ1-1; no reliable D call. Germline values: CDR1 LGHNA, CDR2 YNFKEQ. The CDR3 covers 15 residues. The V end lost 3 bases, the J end lost 1 base, and 12 bases lay between the germline ends. The CDR3 spells CASSQKEVWNTEAFF. The CDR3, as DNA: TGTGCCAGCAGCCAGAAGGAGGTCTGGAACACTGAAGCTTTCTTT.

This chain links TRBV7-8 with TRBJ1-2, with TRBD1 as a possible D gene (5 bases). The germline gives CDR1 SGHVS, CDR2 FQNEAQ. The CDR3 spans 15 residues. The V end was cut by 2 bases, the J end by 5 bases, with 15 bases between. The CDR3 reads CASSLTEAGGYGYTF. CDR3 DNA: TGTGCCAGCAGCTTAACTGAGGCGGGGGGTTATGGCTACACCTTC.

This sequence joins TRBV4-2 and TRBJ2-7, with TRBD1 identical over 8 bases. The germline CDR1 and CDR2 sequences are LGHNA and YNFKEQ. V was pared by 3 bases and J by 3 bases, with 7 bases of the junction left unmatched. This CDR3 region has 15 residues. The CDR3 region has the DNA TGTGCCAGCAGCCAGGATCAGGGGGCCGGCTACGAGCAGTACTTC. It yields the protein CASSQDQGAGYEQYF.

The chain combines TRBV19 with TRBJ1-1, with 7 positions matching TRBD1. The CDR3 length is 15 residues. The germline gives CDR1 LNHDA, CDR2 SQIVND (reference sequence). After removal of 6 bases from V and 6 bases from J, the junction contained 13 bases not matched to a gene. Here the CDR3 reads CASSGSTGRFAEAFF. In DNA form, the CDR3 reads TGTGCCAGTAGCGGATCGACAGGGAGGTTCGCTGAAGCTTTCTTT.

This clone appeared a single time. The rearrangement joins TRBV9 to TRBJ2-2, with 7 bases identical to TRBD1. Germline CDR1 reads SGDLS; CDR2 reads YYNGEE. The CDR3 runs to 16 residues. J lost 6 bases, V lost 0 bases, and 8 bases had no gene match. CDR3 DNA sequence: TGTGCCAGCAGCGTAGTAAGGACAGGCTTACCCGGGGAGCTGTTTTTT. Its translation: CASSVVRTGLPGELFF.

This clone came up once. The CDR3 DNA is TGTGCCAGCGGGCAGGCGGGGGGCATCAATGAGCAGTTCTTC. Protein sequence: CASGQAGGINEQFF. The rearrangement joins TRBV27 to TRBJ2-1; the match to TRBD2 covers 8 bases. The junction had 9 bases not matched to a gene; V was cut back by 8 bases and J by 6 bases. Per the germline V gene, CDR1 is MNHEY and CDR2 is SMNVEV (reference sequence). CDR3 length: 14 amino acids.

Only a few counts were recorded for this clone. The V and J genes are TRBV6-6 and TRBJ1-2; the D is unclear. Germline-derived CDR1 and CDR2 are MNHNY and SVGAGI (reference sequence). Trimming removed 9 bases from V and 6 bases from J, with 14 bases in between. There are 12 residues in the CDR3. DNA for the CDR3: TGTGCCAGTAGTACCGGGAGGCATGGCTACACCTTC. As protein: CASSTGRHGYTF.

The chain joins TRBV6-5 to TRBJ2-7, with 9 bases fitting TRBD2. V dropped 5 bases and J dropped 0; count of bases not matched to a gene: 5. From germline, CDR1 is MNHEY and CDR2 SVGAGI. The CDR3 has 15 residues. In DNA, the CDR3 is TGTGCCAGCAGTAGCGGCGGGGGGGGCTCCTACGAGCAGTACTTC. It codes for CASSSGGGGSYEQYF.

V gene TRBV30 combines with J gene TRBJ1-1; D gene ambiguous. The germline V gene has CDR1 GTSNPN and CDR2 SVGIG (reference sequence). The CDR3 covers 13 residues. V was trimmed by 7 bases and J by 4 bases, leaving 16 bases between them. CDR3 amino acids: CALEARRGTEAFF. CDR3 bases: TGTGCCTTAGAGGCCCGCCGGGGCACTGAAGCTTTCTTT.

This clone has only a few counts. The J gene is TRBJ1-2, the V gene TRBV19; 7 bases are shared with TRBD1. Trimming cost V 3 bases and J 3 bases; bases outside gene matches: 7. Germline-derived CDR1 and CDR2 are LNHDA and SQIVND (reference sequence). This CDR3 is built from 15 residues. In DNA, the CDR3 is TGTGCCAGTAGTATGGGACAGTGGCGGGACTATGGCTACACCTTC. Translation gives CASSMGQWRDYGYTF.

The CDR3 sequence is CASSPLTVNTEAFF. The CDR3 DNA is TGTGCCAGCAGTCCTCTGACTGTGAACACTGAAGCTTTCTTT. This sequence joins TRBV28 and TRBJ1-1, with D uncertain. This CDR3 is 14 amino acids long. V was shortened by 5 bases and J by 0 bases, with 10 bases between the two germline ends. CDR1 is MDHEN and CDR2 is SYDVKM in the germline V gene.

This clone occurred a few times. This chain connects TRBV7-8 to TRBJ2-5, with 10 bases identical to TRBD2. In germline, CDR1 is SGHVS, CDR2 FQNEAQ. The J segment lost 1 base and the V segment lost 5 bases, leaving 10 bases of the junction unmatched. The CDR3 totals 17 residues. DNA for the CDR3: TGTGCCAGCAGCACACCGATAGCGGGGGGCCGCCAAGAGACCCAGTACTTC. Residues: CASSTPIAGGRQETQYF.

The rearrangement uses TRBV6-5 and TRBJ1-5; 7 bases agree with TRBD1. Germline V gene lookup returns CDR1 MNHEY and CDR2 SVGAGI. V shed 7 bases, J shed 7 bases, and the junction held 7 bases outside the gene matches. This CDR3 comprises 13 residues. DNA for the CDR3: TGTGCCAGCAATAGGGGGCCGCAACAGCCCCAGCATTTT. As protein: CASNRGPQQPQHF.

This clone was observed a handful of times. This sequence joins TRBV20-1 and TRBJ2-7; the match to TRBD1 covers 8 bases. Per the germline V gene, CDR1 is DFQATT and CDR2 is SNEGSKA (reference sequence). There are 10 residues in the CDR3. The V and J ends lost 6 bases and 9 bases, in that order; junction bases with no gene match: 4. CDR3 protein: CSAPGQGQYF. The CDR3 coding sequence is TGCAGTGCACCCGGACAGGGGCAGTACTTC.

The V and J genes are TRBV28 and TRBJ1-1, with a possible D match to TRBD1 (6 bases). The CDR3 consists of 20 residues. From germline, CDR1 is MDHEN and CDR2 SYDVKM. Trimming pared 7 bases from V and 0 bases from J, leaving 30 bases between. Here the CDR3 reads CASTSPEQGPYRGMNTEAFF. CDR3 coding DNA: TGTGCCAGCACCTCTCCCGAACAGGGCCCGTATCGGGGCATGAACACTGAAGCTTTCTTT.

V is TRBV30 and J is TRBJ2-7; TRBD2 matches at 9 bases. This CDR3 is 13 amino acids long. V lost 6 bases to trimming and J lost 3 bases; unmatched junction nucleotides: 6. From germline, CDR1 is GTSNPN and CDR2 SVGIG (reference sequence). CDR3 coding DNA: TGTGCCTGCGGCGGGCGGGGGGGCTACGAGCAGTACTTC. This encodes CACGGRGGYEQYF.

The rearrangement joins TRBV28 to TRBJ2-5, with D maybe TRBD1 (6 bases). The CDR3 is made up of 12 amino acids. The germline gives CDR1 MDHEN, CDR2 SYDVKM. Between the trimmed V and J ends, which lost 5 bases and 7 bases, there was a span of 11 bases. For the CDR3, the DNA is TGTGCCAGCAGTCAACAGGGTGTGACCCAGTACTTC. Protein product: CASSQQGVTQYF.

The chain carries TRBV18 and TRBJ1-5; possible D gene TRBD1, 6 bases. Trimming stripped 6 bases from V and 4 bases from J, with 13 bases between. The CDR3 consists of 14 residues. Germline assignment: CDR1 KGHSH and CDR2 LQKENI. CDR3 loop: CASSIEQGNQPQHF. In nucleotides, the CDR3 is TGTGCCAGCTCGATAGAACAGGGAAATCAGCCCCAGCATTTT.

The chain has TRBV5-1 and TRBJ2-7, with 8 bases matching TRBD1. J was trimmed by 4 bases and V by 7 bases; bases with no gene match: 10. Germline-derived CDR1 and CDR2 are SGHRS and YFSETQ. The CDR3 spans 14 residues. This CDR3 is CASRKTGDQYEQYF. The CDR3 coding sequence is TGCGCCAGCCGGAAGACAGGGGATCAATACGAGCAGTACTTC. Combining the CDR3 with reference TRBV5-1 and TRBJ2-7 gives the whole variable domain KAGVTQTPRYLIKTRGQQVTLSCSPISGHRSVSWYQQTPGQGLQFLFEYFSETQRNKGNFPGRFSGRQFSNSRSEMNVSTLELGDSALYLCASRKTGDQYEQYFGPGTRLTVT.

This clone came up a few times. The chain joins TRBV9 to TRBJ2-7; 7 nucleotides line up with TRBD1. The length of the CDR3 is 15 residues. Losses at the gene ends were 0 bases for V and 2 bases for J; bases not matched to a gene: 5. Germline CDR1 SGDLS, CDR2 YYNGEE. This CDR3 is CASSVEDRSPYEQYF. The CDR3 nucleotides read TGTGCCAGCAGCGTAGAGGACAGGAGTCCCTACGAGCAGTACTTC.